A selection of T cell receptor beta chains follows, all from one sample in a study of cytomegalovirus exposure and HLA in healthy donors. Repertoires were generated with immunoSEQ multiplex PCR, while TCRdb's copy carries only in-frame clones and drops some. The sample records about 200,000 clones, about three quarters being singletons. The sequencing sample was made of PBMCs. All receptors come from a middle-aged woman in good health and CMV-seronegative. Both conserved end residues are part of each CDR3. Each record gives: D gene, J gene, V gene, clone size, CDR3 DNA, CDR3 protein. A D gene is named only where the DNA matches it firmly. Clone size is given for some rows only: seen once, a few or many times, or a class if the clone is expanded.

D gene: TRBD1; J gene: TRBJ2-5; V gene: TRBV11-2; clone size: NA; CDR3 DNA: TGTGCCAGCAGCTTAGATGTGGCAGGGGGCGGAGAGACCCAGTACTTC; CDR3 protein: CASSLDVAGGGETQYF
D gene: NA; J gene: TRBJ2-3; V gene: TRBV15; clone size: NA; CDR3 DNA: TGTGCCACCAGCATGGGGGGCGGGGGATACACAGATACGCAGTATTTT; CDR3 protein: CATSMGGGGYTDTQYF
D gene: NA; J gene: TRBJ1-1; V gene: TRBV7-3; clone size: NA; CDR3 DNA: TGTGCCAGCAGCACGACGAGCGGCACTGAAGCTTTCTTT; CDR3 protein: CASSTTSGTEAFF
D gene: NA; J gene: TRBJ1-1; V gene: TRBV19; clone size: NA; CDR3 DNA: TGTGCCAGTAGTATCCCTGGACAAAACACTGAAGCTTTCTTT; CDR3 protein: CASSIPGQNTEAFF
D gene: TRBD1; J gene: TRBJ1-1; V gene: TRBV11-2; clone size: NA; CDR3 DNA: TGTGCCAGCAGCCTCTTATTGGGACAGGGTGGCACTGAAGCTTTCTTT; CDR3 protein: CASSLLLGQGGTEAFF
D gene: TRBD1; J gene: TRBJ1-5; V gene: TRBV29-1; clone size: NA; CDR3 DNA: TGCAGCGGTTGGGACAGGGGAGGCGGTCAGCCCCAGCATTTT; CDR3 protein: CSGWDRGGGQPQHF
D gene: NA; J gene: TRBJ2-1; V gene: TRBV30; clone size: NA; CDR3 DNA: TGTGCCTGGAGTGTACTATGGGGATCAGGGAATGAGCAGTTCTTC; CDR3 protein: CAWSVLWGSGNEQFF
D gene: NA; J gene: TRBJ2-7; V gene: TRBV7-9; clone size: NA; CDR3 DNA: TGTGCCAGCTCTAGGGGTTTGAGCGAGCAGTACTTC; CDR3 protein: CASSRGLSEQYF
D gene: NA; J gene: TRBJ1-1; V gene: TRBV19; clone size: NA; CDR3 DNA: TGTGCCAGTAGTATCGAGGGAGGGAACACTGAAGCTTTCTTT; CDR3 protein: CASSIEGGNTEAFF
D gene: NA; J gene: TRBJ2-1; V gene: TRBV10-3; clone size: NA; CDR3 DNA: TGTGCCATCAGTGGACTGAACAATGAGCAGTTCTTC; CDR3 protein: CAISGLNNEQFF
D gene: NA; J gene: TRBJ2-5; V gene: TRBV5-1; clone size: NA; CDR3 DNA: TGCGCCAGCAGCATAGGACAGCTTCGAGAGACCCAGTACTTC; CDR3 protein: CASSIGQLRETQYF
D gene: NA; J gene: TRBJ1-2; V gene: TRBV7-2; clone size: NA; CDR3 DNA: TGTGCCAGCAGCTTCGACGGGGCTAACTATGGCTACACCTTC; CDR3 protein: CASSFDGANYGYTF
D gene: NA; J gene: TRBJ2-4; V gene: TRBV30; clone size: NA; CDR3 DNA: TGTGCCTGGAGTGTGAGGGCCGGGTGGAACATTCAGTACTTC; CDR3 protein: CAWSVRAGWNIQYF
D gene: TRBD2; J gene: TRBJ2-1; V gene: TRBV5-6; clone size: NA; CDR3 DNA: TGTGCCAGCAGCCCCCAAGCGGGAGGACCGAGGGATGAGCAGTTCTTC; CDR3 protein: CASSPQAGGPRDEQFF
D gene: TRBD1; J gene: TRBJ2-2; V gene: TRBV30; clone size: few; CDR3 DNA: TGTGCCTGGAAGATGTGGACAGGGGACACCGGGGAGCTGTTTTTT; CDR3 protein: CAWKMWTGDTGELFF
D gene: TRBD1; J gene: TRBJ1-1; V gene: TRBV4-3; clone size: NA; CDR3 DNA: TGCGCCAGCAGCCAAGATAACACAGGGGTAAACACTGAAGCTTTCTTT; CDR3 protein: CASSQDNTGVNTEAFF
D gene: TRBD1; J gene: TRBJ1-3; V gene: TRBV27; clone size: NA; CDR3 DNA: TGTGCCAGCAGACCAAACACAGGGGCCTTCTCTGGAAACACCATATATTTT; CDR3 protein: CASRPNTGAFSGNTIYF
D gene: TRBD2; J gene: TRBJ2-2; V gene: TRBV5-4; clone size: few; CDR3 DNA: TGTGCCAGCAGCTCTGACATAGCGGGAGGTGGCACCGGGGAGCTGTTTTTT; CDR3 protein: CASSSDIAGGGTGELFF
D gene: TRBD1; J gene: TRBJ1-1; V gene: TRBV19; clone size: NA; CDR3 DNA: TGTGCCAGTAGTACCCCAAGAAAAAAGGGACAGTTGAACACTGAAGCTTTCTTT; CDR3 protein: CASSTPRKKGQLNTEAFF
D gene: NA; J gene: TRBJ1-5; V gene: TRBV5-8; clone size: once; CDR3 DNA: TGTGCCAGCAGCCGAACGGATGGAGTAGGCAATCAGCCCCAGCATTTT; CDR3 protein: CASSRTDGVGNQPQHF
D gene: TRBD1; J gene: TRBJ1-1; V gene: TRBV29-1; clone size: NA; CDR3 DNA: TGCAGCGTGGTCCGGGACAGGGGCACTGAAGCTTTCTTT; CDR3 protein: CSVVRDRGTEAFF
D gene: NA; J gene: TRBJ2-1; V gene: TRBV19; clone size: NA; CDR3 DNA: TGTGCCAGTAGTATAATCGAGGCGAGTGAGCAGTTCTTC; CDR3 protein: CASSIIEASEQFF
D gene: NA; J gene: TRBJ2-5; V gene: TRBV5-1; clone size: NA; CDR3 DNA: TGCGCCAGCAGCGCGGGGTGGGCCACCCAGTACTTC; CDR3 protein: CASSAGWATQYF
D gene: NA; J gene: TRBJ1-1; V gene: TRBV28; clone size: NA; CDR3 DNA: TGTGCCAGCAGTTTCGCACAGGGAGGGAAGGCTGAAGCTTTCTTT; CDR3 protein: CASSFAQGGKAEAFF
D gene: NA; J gene: TRBJ1-4; V gene: TRBV18; clone size: few; CDR3 DNA: TGTGCCAGCTCACCACGGCGGTTACCCAAAGTTGCAACTAATGAAAAACTGTTTTTT; CDR3 protein: CASSPRRLPKVATNEKLFF
D gene: NA; J gene: TRBJ1-1; V gene: TRBV4-1; clone size: NA; CDR3 DNA: TGCGCCAGCAGCCAAGACAGTTTTTCAACTGAAGCTTTCTTT; CDR3 protein: CASSQDSFSTEAFF